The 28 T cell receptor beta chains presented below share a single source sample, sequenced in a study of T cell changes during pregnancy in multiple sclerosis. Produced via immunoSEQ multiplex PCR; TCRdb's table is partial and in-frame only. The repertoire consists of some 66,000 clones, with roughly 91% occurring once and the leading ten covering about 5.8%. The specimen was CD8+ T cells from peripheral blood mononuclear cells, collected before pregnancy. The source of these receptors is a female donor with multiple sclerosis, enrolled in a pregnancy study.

CDR3 protein: CASSLSESGYTF. For the CDR3, the DNA is TGTGCCAGCAGCTTATCCGAGAGCGGCTACACCTTC. The J gene is TRBJ1-2, the V gene TRBV9; D remains ambiguous. The CDR3 sequence is 12 residues long. The V gene lost 4 bases and the J gene lost 8 bases, with 12 bases spanning the gap. From germline, CDR1 is SGDLS and CDR2 YYNGEE.

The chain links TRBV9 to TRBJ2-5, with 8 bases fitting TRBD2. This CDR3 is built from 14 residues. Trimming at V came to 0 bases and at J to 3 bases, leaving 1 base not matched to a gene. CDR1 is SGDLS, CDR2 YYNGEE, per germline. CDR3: CASSVGRGEETQYF. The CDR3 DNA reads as TGTGCCAGCAGCGTAGGGCGGGGGGAAGAGACCCAGTACTTC.

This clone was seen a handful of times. The CDR3 loop reads CASSSGNERGTWTEAFF. The CDR3 DNA sequence: TGTGCCAGCAGCTCAGGGAACGAGAGAGGAACCTGGACTGAAGCTTTCTTT. This chain uses TRBV7-9 with TRBJ1-1, with D possibly being TRBD1 (5 bases). Germline values: CDR1 SEHNR, CDR2 FQNEAQ (reference sequence). The CDR3 is 17 residues long. V was trimmed by 4 bases and J by 5 bases, leaving 23 bases between them.

Here the CDR3 reads CASGLVLGGATDTQYF. For the CDR3, the DNA is TGTGCTAGTGGTTTGGTTCTAGGTGGGGCCACAGATACGCAGTATTTT. The chain recombines TRBV12-5 with TRBJ2-3, with D possibly being TRBD1 (5 bases). Germline V lookup: CDR1 LGHNT, CDR2 FRNRAP. Deletions cut 0 bases from V and 2 bases from J, with 12 bases between. The CDR3 extends over 16 amino acids. Full variable domain (rest looked up from reference TRBV12-5 and TRBJ2-3): DARVTQTPRHKVTEMGQEVTMRCQPILGHNTVFWYRQTMMQGLELLAYFRNRAPLDDSGMPKDRFSAEMPDATLATLKIQPSEPRDSAVYFCASGLVLGGATDTQYFGPGTRLTVL.

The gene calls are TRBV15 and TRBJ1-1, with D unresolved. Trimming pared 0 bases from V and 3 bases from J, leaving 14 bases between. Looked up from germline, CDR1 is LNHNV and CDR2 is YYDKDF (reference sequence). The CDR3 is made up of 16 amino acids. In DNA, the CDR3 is TGTGCCACCAGCAGAGATCTGGGCGGAGGGTACACTGAAGCTTTCTTT. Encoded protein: CATSRDLGGGYTEAFF.

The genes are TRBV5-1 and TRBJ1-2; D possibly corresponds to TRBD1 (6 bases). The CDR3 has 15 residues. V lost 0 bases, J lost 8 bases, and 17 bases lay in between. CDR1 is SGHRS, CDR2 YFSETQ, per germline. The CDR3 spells CASSLEGTLYGGYTF. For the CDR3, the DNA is TGCGCCAGCAGCTTGGAGGGGACACTGTACGGAGGCTACACCTTC.

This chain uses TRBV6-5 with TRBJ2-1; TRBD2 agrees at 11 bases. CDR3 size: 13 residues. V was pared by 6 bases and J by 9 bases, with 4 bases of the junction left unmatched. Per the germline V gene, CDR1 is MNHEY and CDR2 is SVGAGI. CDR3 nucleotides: TGTGCCAGCAGCGTAGGACTAGCGGGTGAGCAGTTCTTC. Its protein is CASSVGLAGEQFF.

The CDR3 DNA reads as TGCGCCAGCAGCCCAATCCCCTGGACACCCGGACAGGAAAAACTGTTTTTT. This codes for CASSPIPWTPGQEKLFF. The rearrangement joins TRBV5-1 to TRBJ1-4, with a possible D match to TRBD1 (6 bases). There are 17 residues in the CDR3. The V and J ends lost 4 bases and 8 bases respectively, with 24 bases between them. Germline V gene sequence: CDR1 SGHRS, CDR2 YFSETQ.

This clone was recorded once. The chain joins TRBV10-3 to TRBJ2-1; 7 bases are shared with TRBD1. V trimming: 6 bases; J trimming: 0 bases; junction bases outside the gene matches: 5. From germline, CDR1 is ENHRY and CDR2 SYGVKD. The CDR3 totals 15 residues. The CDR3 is CAIRPTGSSYNEQFF. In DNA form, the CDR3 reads TGTGCCATCAGACCGACAGGGAGCTCCTACAATGAGCAGTTCTTC.

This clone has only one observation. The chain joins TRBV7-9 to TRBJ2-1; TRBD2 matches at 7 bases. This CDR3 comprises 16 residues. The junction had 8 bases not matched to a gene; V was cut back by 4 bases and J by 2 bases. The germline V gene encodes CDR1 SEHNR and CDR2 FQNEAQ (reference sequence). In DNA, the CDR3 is TGTGCCAGCAGCTCCGACAAGCGGGGACCCTACAATGAGCAGTTCTTC. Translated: CASSSDKRGPYNEQFF.

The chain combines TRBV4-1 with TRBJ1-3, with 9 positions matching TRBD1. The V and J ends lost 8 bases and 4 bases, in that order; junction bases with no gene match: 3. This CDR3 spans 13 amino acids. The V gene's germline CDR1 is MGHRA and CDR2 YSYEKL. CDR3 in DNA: TGCGCCAGCGGGGACAGGGTCGGAAACACCATATATTTT. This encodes CASGDRVGNTIYF.

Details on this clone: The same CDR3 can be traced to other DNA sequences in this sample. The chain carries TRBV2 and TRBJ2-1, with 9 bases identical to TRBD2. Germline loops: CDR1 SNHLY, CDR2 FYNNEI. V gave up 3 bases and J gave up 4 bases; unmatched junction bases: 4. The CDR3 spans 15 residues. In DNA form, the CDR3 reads TGTGCCAGCAGTGACGGTGCGGGGGGGTACAATGAGCAGTTCTTC. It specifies CASSDGAGGYNEQFF. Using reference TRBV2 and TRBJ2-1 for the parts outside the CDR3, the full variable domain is EPEVTQTPSHQVTQMGQEVILRCVPISNHLYFYWYRQILGQKVEFLVSFYNNEISEKSEIFDDQFSVERPDGSNFTLKIRSTKLEDSAMYFCASSDGAGGYNEQFFGPGTRLTVL.

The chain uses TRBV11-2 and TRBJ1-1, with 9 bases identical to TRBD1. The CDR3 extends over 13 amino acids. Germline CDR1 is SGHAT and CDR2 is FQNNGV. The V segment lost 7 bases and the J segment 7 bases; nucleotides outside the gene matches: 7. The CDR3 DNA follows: TGTGCCAGCAACATCGGGACAGGGATTGAAGCTTTCTTT. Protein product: CASNIGTGIEAFF.

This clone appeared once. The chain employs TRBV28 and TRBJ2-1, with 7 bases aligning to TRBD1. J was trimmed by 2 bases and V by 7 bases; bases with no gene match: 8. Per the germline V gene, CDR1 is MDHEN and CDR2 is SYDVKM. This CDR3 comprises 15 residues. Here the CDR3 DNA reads TGTGCCAGCACCTTTACAGGGGTTACCTACAATGAGCAGTTCTTC. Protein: CASTFTGVTYNEQFF.

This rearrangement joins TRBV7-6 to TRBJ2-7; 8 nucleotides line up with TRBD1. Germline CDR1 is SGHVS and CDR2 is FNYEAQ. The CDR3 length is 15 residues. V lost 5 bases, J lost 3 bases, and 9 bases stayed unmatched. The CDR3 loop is CASSLEGTGFYEQYF. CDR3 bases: TGTGCCAGCAGCCTGGAAGGGACAGGATTCTACGAGCAGTACTTC.

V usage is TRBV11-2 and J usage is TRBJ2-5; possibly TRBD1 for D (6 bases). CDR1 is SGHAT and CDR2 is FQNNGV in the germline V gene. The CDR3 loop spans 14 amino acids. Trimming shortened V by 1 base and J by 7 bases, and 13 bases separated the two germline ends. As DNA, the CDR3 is TGTGCCAGCAGCTTAGGAACAGGGACGGGGACCCAGTACTTC. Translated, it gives CASSLGTGTGTQYF. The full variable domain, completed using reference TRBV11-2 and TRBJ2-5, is EAGVAQSPRYKIIEKRQSVAFWCNPISGHATLYWYQQILGQGPKLLIQFQNNGVVDDSQLPKDRFSAERLKGVDSTLKIQPAKLEDSAVYLCASSLGTGTGTQYFGPGTRLLVL.

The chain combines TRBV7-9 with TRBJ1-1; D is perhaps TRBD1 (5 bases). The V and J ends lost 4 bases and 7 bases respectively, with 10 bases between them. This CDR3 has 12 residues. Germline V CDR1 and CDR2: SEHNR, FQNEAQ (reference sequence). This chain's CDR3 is CASSWGDIEAFF. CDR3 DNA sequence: TGTGCCAGCAGCTGGGGGGATATTGAAGCTTTCTTT.

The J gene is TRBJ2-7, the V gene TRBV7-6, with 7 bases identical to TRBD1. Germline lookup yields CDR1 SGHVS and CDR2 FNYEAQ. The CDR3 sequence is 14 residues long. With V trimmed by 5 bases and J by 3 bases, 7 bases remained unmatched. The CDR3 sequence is CASSETGTDYEQYF. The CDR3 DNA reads TGTGCCAGCAGCGAAACCGGGACAGACTACGAGCAGTACTTC.

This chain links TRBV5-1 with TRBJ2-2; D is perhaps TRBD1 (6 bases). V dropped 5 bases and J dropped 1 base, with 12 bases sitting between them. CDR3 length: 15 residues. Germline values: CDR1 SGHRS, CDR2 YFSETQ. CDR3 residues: CASRWDTRNTGELFF. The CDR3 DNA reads TGCGCCAGCAGATGGGACACGAGGAACACCGGGGAGCTGTTTTTT.

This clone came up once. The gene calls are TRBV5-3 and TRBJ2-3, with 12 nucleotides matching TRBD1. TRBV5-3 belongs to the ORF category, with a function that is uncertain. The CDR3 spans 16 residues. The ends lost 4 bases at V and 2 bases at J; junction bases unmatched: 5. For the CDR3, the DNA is TGTGCCAGAAGCGGGGGGACAGGGGGCATCACAGATACGCAGTATTTT. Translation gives CARSGGTGGITDTQYF.

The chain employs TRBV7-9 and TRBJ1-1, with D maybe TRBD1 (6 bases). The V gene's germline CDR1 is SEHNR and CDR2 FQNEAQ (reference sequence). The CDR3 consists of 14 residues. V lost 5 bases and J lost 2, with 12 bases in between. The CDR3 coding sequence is TGTGCCAGCAGCCAACGGACAGATAACACTGAAGCTTTCTTT. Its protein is CASSQRTDNTEAFF.

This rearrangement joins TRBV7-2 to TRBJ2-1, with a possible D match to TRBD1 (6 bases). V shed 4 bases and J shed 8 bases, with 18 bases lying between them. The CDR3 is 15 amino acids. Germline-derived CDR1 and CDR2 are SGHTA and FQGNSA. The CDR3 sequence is CASSSPEGVGDEQFF. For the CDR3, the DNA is TGTGCCAGCAGCTCGCCAGAGGGGGTGGGCGATGAGCAGTTCTTC.

CDR3 nucleotide sequence: TGTGCCAGCACCAGCTTCGACAGCGATAACTATGGCTACACCTTC. Its translation: CASTSFDSDNYGYTF. The chain recombines TRBV6-1 with TRBJ1-2, with D possibly being TRBD1 (5 bases). CDR1 and CDR2 (germline): MNHNS, SASEGT. The CDR3 runs 15 residues. Trimming pared 7 bases from V and 1 base from J, leaving 16 bases between.

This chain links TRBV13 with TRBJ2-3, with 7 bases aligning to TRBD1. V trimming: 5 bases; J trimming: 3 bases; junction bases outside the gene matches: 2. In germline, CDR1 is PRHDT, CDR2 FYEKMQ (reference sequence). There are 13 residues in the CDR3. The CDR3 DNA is TGTGCCAGCAGCCACAGGGGTACAGATACGCAGTATTTT. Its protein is CASSHRGTDTQYF. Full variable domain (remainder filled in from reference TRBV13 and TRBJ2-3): AAGVIQSPRHLIKEKRETATLKCYPIPRHDTVYWYQQGPGQDPQFLISFYEKMQSDKGSIPDRFSAQQFSDYHSELNMSSLELGDSALYFCASSHRGTDTQYFGPGTRLTVL.

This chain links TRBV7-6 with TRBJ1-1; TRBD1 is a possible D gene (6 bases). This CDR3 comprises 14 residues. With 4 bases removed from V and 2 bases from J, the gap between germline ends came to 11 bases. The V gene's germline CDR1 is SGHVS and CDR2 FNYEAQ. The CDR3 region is CASSSRGGNTEAFF. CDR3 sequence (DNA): TGTGCCAGCAGCTCCAGAGGGGGAAACACTGAAGCTTTCTTT.

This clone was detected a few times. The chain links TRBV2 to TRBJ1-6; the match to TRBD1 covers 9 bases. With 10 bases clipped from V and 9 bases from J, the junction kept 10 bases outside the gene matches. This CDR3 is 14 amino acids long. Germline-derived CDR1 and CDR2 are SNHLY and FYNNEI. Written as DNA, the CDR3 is TGTGCCACCTTGACAGGGGGATCGGCTTCACCCCTCCACTTT. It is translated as CATLTGGSASPLHF.

The CDR3 reads CASSWDRGRVDTGELFF. CDR3 coding DNA: TGTGCCAGCAGCTGGGACAGGGGGCGCGTGGACACCGGGGAGCTGTTTTTT. The J gene is TRBJ2-2, the V gene TRBV7-6; 12 bases align to TRBD1. The V gene end was trimmed by 4 bases and the J gene end by 3 bases; junction bases not matched to a gene: 6. The CDR3 runs to 17 residues. The germline V gene encodes CDR1 SGHVS and CDR2 FNYEAQ.

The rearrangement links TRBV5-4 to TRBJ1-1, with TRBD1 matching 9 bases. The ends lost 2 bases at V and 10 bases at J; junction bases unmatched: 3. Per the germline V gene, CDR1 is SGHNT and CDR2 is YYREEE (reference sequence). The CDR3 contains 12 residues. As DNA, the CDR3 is TGTGCCAGCAGCTTTGGGACAGGGACAGCTTTCTTT. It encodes CASSFGTGTAFF.